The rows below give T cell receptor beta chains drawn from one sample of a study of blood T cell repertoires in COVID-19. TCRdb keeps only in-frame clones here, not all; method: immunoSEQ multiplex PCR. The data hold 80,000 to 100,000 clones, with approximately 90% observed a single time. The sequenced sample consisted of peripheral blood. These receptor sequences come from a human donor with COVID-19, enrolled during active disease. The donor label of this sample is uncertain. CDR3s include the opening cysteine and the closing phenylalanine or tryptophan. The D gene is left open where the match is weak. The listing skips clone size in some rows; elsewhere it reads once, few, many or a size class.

TGTGCCATCAGCGGACAGGGCCCGGACAGCAATCAGCCCCAGCATTTT,CAISGQGPDSNQPQHF,once,TRBD1,TRBJ1-5,TRBV10-3
TGTGCCAGCAGGCGACTAGCGGGGATGAATGAGCAGTTCTTC,CASRRLAGMNEQFF,.,TRBD2,TRBJ2-1,TRBV2
TGTGCCAGCTCACCAGCAGGGCTTGGAAACACCATATATTTT,CASSPAGLGNTIYF,.,.,TRBJ1-3,TRBV18
TGCGCCAGCAATCTGGGAGGGGCTTCGGGGACTGAAGCTTTCTTT,CASNLGGASGTEAFF,.,.,TRBJ1-1,TRBV5-1
TGTGCCAGCAGCGCCTTACTAGGGGAAAAACTGTTTTTT,CASSALLGEKLFF,.,.,TRBJ1-4,TRBV9
TGCGCCAGCAGGATGCTGTCGGGGGGAACTAATGAAAAACTGTTTTTT,CASRMLSGGTNEKLFF,many,.,TRBJ1-4,TRBV5-1
TGTGCCAGCAGTCCCCCCCCCGGGACTAGCGGGGGAACCTCCTACGAGCAGTACTTC,CASSPPPGTSGGTSYEQYF,.,TRBD2,TRBJ2-7,TRBV6-6
TGTGCCAGCAGTTTCCTCCGGGGTGCTGAAGCTTTCTTT,CASSFLRGAEAFF,.,.,TRBJ1-1,TRBV12-3/TRBV12-4
TGTGCCATCAGTGAGTCTAGCGGGAGGAAATACGAGCAGTACTTC,CAISESSGRKYEQYF,.,TRBD2,TRBJ2-7,TRBV10-3
TGTGCCAGCAGCCAAGATGGAGCGGGGCGGGAGACCCAGTACTTC,CASSQDGAGRETQYF,.,TRBD2,TRBJ2-5,TRBV3-1/TRBV3-2
TGCGCCAGCAGCTTGGGGGGCTATAATGAAAAACTGTTTTTT,CASSLGGYNEKLFF,.,.,TRBJ1-4,TRBV5-1
TGCGCCAGCAGCTTGGAGGGAGGGTTCACCAATGAGCAGTTCTTC,CASSLEGGFTNEQFF,.,TRBD2,TRBJ2-1,TRBV5-1
TGTGCCAGCAGTGACACAGGGGGCGGCTACACCTTC,CASSDTGGGYTF,.,TRBD1,TRBJ1-2,TRBV6-1
TGCGCCAGCAGCTTTACAGGGGGAGACTCACCCCTCCACTTT,CASSFTGGDSPLHF,.,TRBD1,TRBJ1-6,TRBV5-1
TGTGCCATCAGTGACAGTGGCAGGGGAAACACCATATATTTT,CAISDSGRGNTIYF,.,.,TRBJ1-3,TRBV10-3
TGCGCCAGCAGCTTGGGTACAGACACTGAAGCTTTCTTT,CASSLGTDTEAFF,once,.,TRBJ1-1,TRBV5-1
TGCGCCAGCAGCTTAGGGCAGGACTCTGAAAAACTGTTTTTT,CASSLGQDSEKLFF,.,.,TRBJ1-4,TRBV5-1
TGTGCCAGCAGCGTAGGGCCCGGGATAGGAGAGAGAGGGCAGTTCTTC,CASSVGPGIGERGQFF,.,.,TRBJ2-1,TRBV9
TGTGCCAGTAGTATTGAGGGACAGCGTTATGGTCAGCCCCAGCATTTT,CASSIEGQRYGQPQHF,.,TRBD1,TRBJ1-5,TRBV19
TGCGCCAGCAGCCCCTTGACAGGGCGGGAATCACCCCTCCACTTT,CASSPLTGRESPLHF,few,TRBD1,TRBJ1-6,TRBV5-1
TGTGCCAGCAGTTACGCGCAGGGCTACGAGCAGTACTTC,CASSYAQGYEQYF,few,.,TRBJ2-7,TRBV6-6
TGTGCCACCAGTGATGCGGACAGATTTCATGGCTACACCTTC,CATSDADRFHGYTF,.,.,TRBJ1-2,TRBV24-1
TGTGCTAGCAGCTTAGGAGGGGGCTTTGCCACCGGGGAGCTGTTTTTT,CASSLGGGFATGELFF,few,.,TRBJ2-2,TRBV7-7
TGTGCCAGCAGCGTAGCTTCGGGGAACACCGGGGAGCTGTTTTTT,CASSVASGNTGELFF,.,.,TRBJ2-2,TRBV9
TGTGCCAGCAGTGAAGCGCGGTACTACGAGCAGTACTTC,CASSEARYYEQYF,.,.,TRBJ2-7,TRBV2
TGTGCCAGCAGCTTAGCGGGATCCGCGGGAGTCTACACCTTC,CASSLAGSAGVYTF,few,.,TRBJ1-2,TRBV7-8
TGTGCCAGTAGTATAGCAGGGGGCACCGGGGAGCTGTTTTTT,CASSIAGGTGELFF,.,TRBD1,TRBJ2-2,TRBV19
TGTGCCAGCAGCCAAAAAGACGGGAGGGCCCAGTACTTC,CASSQKDGRAQYF,.,TRBD2,TRBJ2-5,TRBV3-1/TRBV3-2
TGCGCCAGCAGCTTGGTCGGCGGGAGCCTCTACAATGAGCAGTTCTTC,CASSLVGGSLYNEQFF,.,TRBD2,TRBJ2-1,TRBV5-1
TGTGCCAGCACCCTACTGACAGGGAACACTGAAGCTTTCTTT,CASTLLTGNTEAFF,.,.,TRBJ1-1,TRBV9
TGCGCCAGCAGCCAGGCTTTTGGCAGTAACACTGAAGCTTTCTTT,CASSQAFGSNTEAFF,.,.,TRBJ1-1,TRBV4-1
TGTGCCATAGCCGGAGGCCGGGAAGAGACCCAGTACTTC,CAIAGGREETQYF,.,.,TRBJ2-5,TRBV10-3
TGCGCCAGCAGCTCCAGGGGCCAGGCCTACGAGCAGTACTTC,CASSSRGQAYEQYF,.,.,TRBJ2-7,TRBV5-1
TGTGCCAGCAGCGTAGTTGGGCTAGCGGCCACAGATACGCAGTATTTT,CASSVVGLAATDTQYF,.,TRBD2,TRBJ2-3,TRBV9
TGTGCCAGCAGCCGGGCCGGAGGGCTAGGGGAAAAACTGTTTTTT,CASSRAGGLGEKLFF,.,.,TRBJ1-4,TRBV6-5
TGCGCCAGCAGCTTGGAGGGGCAGGGGTATGGCTACACCTTC,CASSLEGQGYGYTF,.,.,TRBJ1-2,TRBV5-1
TGTGCCAGCAGTCAACAGCTGTCCGGGGAGCTGTTTTTT,CASSQQLSGELFF,.,.,TRBJ2-2,TRBV6-2/TRBV6-3
TGTGCCAGCAGCGGAACAGAAAATCAGCCCCAGCATTTT,CASSGTENQPQHF,.,.,TRBJ1-5,TRBV3-1/TRBV3-2
TGTGCCAGCAGCTTAGAACTAGCGGGGGCCGGGGGACAAGAGACCCAGTACTTC,CASSLELAGAGGQETQYF,.,TRBD2,TRBJ2-5,TRBV13
TGTGCCAGCACCCGTGAAGCAGGGCAGGGCGAGCAGTACTTC,CASTREAGQGEQYF,.,.,TRBJ2-7,TRBV2
TGCAGTGGGCAGCGCGACTACGAGCAGTACTTC,CSGQRDYEQYF,.,.,TRBJ2-7,TRBV20-1
TGTGCCAGCAGCTTACTACAGGGGGCTTACGAGCAGTACTTC,CASSLLQGAYEQYF,.,TRBD1,TRBJ2-7,TRBV11-2
TGTGCCTGGAGTCCGGGGAATGGCTACACCTTC,CAWSPGNGYTF,.,.,TRBJ1-2,TRBV30
TGTGCCAGCAGTGACGCTTCAGTGCACAATGAGCAGTTCTTC,CASSDASVHNEQFF,once,.,TRBJ2-1,TRBV2
TGTGCCAGGCGCGCCCCAGGGGGCGTACACGAGCAGTACTTC,CARRAPGGVHEQYF,.,TRBD1,TRBJ2-7,TRBV19
TGTGCCAGCAGTTGGAACAGGGCCCTTGAAGCTTTCTTT,CASSWNRALEAFF,.,.,TRBJ1-1,TRBV6-2/TRBV6-3
TGTGCCAGCAGCTGGGGTCGTTCAGGGGAGAACACTGAAGCTTTCTTT,CASSWGRSGENTEAFF,.,.,TRBJ1-1,TRBV5-4
TGTGCCAGCAGTTACTCTCTGAATCAGCCCCAGCATTTT,CASSYSLNQPQHF,few,.,TRBJ1-5,TRBV6-5
TGTGCCAGCAGTCTCCTACAGGGGGCTCTTGAAGCTTTCTTT,CASSLLQGALEAFF,few,TRBD1,TRBJ1-1,TRBV7-9
TGTGCCAGCAGCCAACTAGCGGGGGCTTCAGATACGCAGTATTTT,CASSQLAGASDTQYF,few,TRBD2,TRBJ2-3,TRBV9
TGTGCCAGCAGTGAAATCCCAGCCGACAGGGGAGGTGGCTACACCTTC,CASSEIPADRGGGYTF,.,TRBD1,TRBJ1-2,TRBV6-1
TGTGCCAGCAGGGAAGACAGTAACTATGGCTACACCTTC,CASREDSNYGYTF,.,.,TRBJ1-2,TRBV6-1
TGTGCCAGCAGCCCTAGTCCGGAGGGGACCTTAAACACTGAAGCTTTCTTT,CASSPSPEGTLNTEAFF,.,.,TRBJ1-1,TRBV11-2
TGTGCCAGCTCACCATCCGGCCTTTGGACACACAATGAGCAGTTCTTC,CASSPSGLWTHNEQFF,.,.,TRBJ2-1,TRBV18
TGCGCCAGCAGCCAAGATATGAGAGGACAGGGAGGCGAGCAGTACTTC,CASSQDMRGQGGEQYF,.,TRBD1,TRBJ2-7,TRBV4-1
TGCAGTGCTAGAGCGACAGTAGAAGCTTTCTTT,CSARATVEAFF,.,.,TRBJ1-1,TRBV20-1
TGTGCCAGCAGCGTAGGAGGACAGGAAGATAACTATGGCTACACCTTC,CASSVGGQEDNYGYTF,.,TRBD1,TRBJ1-2,TRBV9
TGTGCCAGCACCCGACTAGCGGGGAGCCAAGAGACCCAGTACTTC,CASTRLAGSQETQYF,.,TRBD2,TRBJ2-5,TRBV3-1/TRBV3-2